This T cell receptor (beta chain) was observed in a study of OX40 agonist ivuxolimab in advanced cancers. About the research overall: The patients received agonistic anti-OX40 (CD134) antibody ivuxolimab. Three patients showed partial responses: one hepatocellular carcinoma and two cutaneous melanoma cases. Whole-study results and caveats: Expanded clones were, on average, more numerous among CD8+ T cells than CD4+.

For this clone: Its antigen is not known.

The junction had 2 bases not matched to a gene; V was cut back by 5 bases and J by 3 bases. This CDR3 is 14 amino acids long. Germline-derived CDR1 and CDR2 are SGHAT and FQNNGV. Sequencing was performed with immunoSEQ multiplex PCR; in TCRdb, only in-frame clones are kept and a portion is missing. The sample lists around 80,000 clones; more than 85% were seen once. This chain links TRBV11-2 with TRBJ1-1; 11 bases match TRBD1. The material was CD4+ or CD8+ T cells sorted from blood, obtained in a trial of the OX40 agonist ivuxolimab. The sequence was obtained from an adult with an advanced solid tumor such as melanoma, head and neck, liver or kidney cancer. Written as DNA, the CDR3 is TGTGCCAGCAGCCTGGGACAGGGGGACACTGAAGCTTTCTTT. It translates to CASSLGQGDTEAFF. Full variable domain (missing parts from reference TRBV11-2 and TRBJ1-1): EAGVAQSPRYKIIEKRQSVAFWCNPISGHATLYWYQQILGQGPKLLIQFQNNGVVDDSQLPKDRFSAERLKGVDSTLKIQPAKLEDSAVYLCASSLGQGDTEAFFGQGTRLTVV.